Listed below are T cell receptor beta chains from one sample, sequenced in a study of blood T cell repertoires in COVID-19. The method was immunoSEQ multiplex PCR; TCRdb's version includes in-frame clones alone and lacks a portion of them. The repertoire holds over 450,000 clones, about 91% seen once, with 0.7% to 1% in the top ten. Sequenced: peripheral blood. Receptors originate from a man aged 18 to 35 with COVID-19, enrolled during active disease. The CDR3 runs from the conserved cysteine through the conserved F or W. Each record gives: J gene, D gene, clone size, V gene, CDR3 DNA, CDR3 protein. The D gene is left open where the match is weak. Size tells how often a clone was seen (once, few, many) or the class of an expanded clone, and some rows leave it out.

>TRBJ1-6|TRBD1|NA|TRBV19
TGTGCCAGTAGTATAATGACAGGGGAATCACCCCTCCACTTT
CASSIMTGESPLHF
>TRBJ1-3|TRBD1|NA|TRBV30
TGTGCCTGGAGAAGACAGGGGGGAAACACCATATATTTT
CAWRRQGGNTIYF
>TRBJ2-7|NA|once|TRBV4-2
TGTGCCAGCAGCCAAGATATTCCGGCGGAGCGGCCCTACGAGCAGTACTTC
CASSQDIPAERPYEQYF
>TRBJ2-1|TRBD1|NA|TRBV3-1/TRBV3-2
TGTGCCAGCAGCCATCCGCAGGGGGCCTCCACTAATGAGCAGTTCTTC
CASSHPQGASTNEQFF
>TRBJ2-7|NA|NA|TRBV3-1/TRBV3-2
TGTGCCAGCAGCCAAGATAATTGGCAGTACTTC
CASSQDNWQYF
>TRBJ2-7|TRBD1|NA|TRBV12-3/TRBV12-4
TGTGCCAGCAGTAAGGGACAGGAGCAGTACTTC
CASSKGQEQYF
>TRBJ1-2|NA|NA|TRBV27
TGTGCCAGCAGTTTGGTAGGGGGTCAGTATGGCTACACCTTC
CASSLVGGQYGYTF
>TRBJ1-2|NA|NA|TRBV5-1
TGCGCCAGCAGCCTTTCGGGTCAAAACCCTAACTATGGCTACACCTTC
CASSLSGQNPNYGYTF
>TRBJ1-3|NA|NA|TRBV7-8
TGTGCCAGCAGCCCCACGGTCGGTCCTGGAAACACCATATATTTT
CASSPTVGPGNTIYF
>TRBJ1-2|NA|NA|TRBV5-5
TGTGCCAGCAGCGATCAGGGTAGCTATGGCTACACCTTC
CASSDQGSYGYTF
>TRBJ1-1|NA|NA|TRBV5-1
TGCGCCAGCAGCTGGCGGGGGGGCGATGACACTGAAGCTTTCTTT
CASSWRGGDDTEAFF
>TRBJ2-7|NA|NA|TRBV21-1
TGTGCCCAGCGGCGACGGAAACACACCTACGAGCAGTACTTC
CAQRRRKHTYEQYF
>TRBJ2-3|NA|NA|TRBV11-3
TGTGCCAGCCAGCGGTCTTTCGGGGGAGGCCGGGCGGGTACGCAGTATTTT
CASQRSFGGGRAGTQYF
>TRBJ2-3|TRBD1|NA|TRBV19
TGTGCCAGCCAAGGGACAGAGAGCACAGATACGCAGTATTTT
CASQGTESTDTQYF
>TRBJ1-2|TRBD1|NA|TRBV4-2
TGTGCCAGCAGCACCGGGACAGGGGACTATGGCTACACCTTC
CASSTGTGDYGYTF
>TRBJ2-3|NA|NA|TRBV7-6
TGTGCCAGCAGCTTATTCGGCGGGTTCACAGATACGCAGTATTTT
CASSLFGGFTDTQYF
>TRBJ2-2|NA|once|TRBV3-1/TRBV3-2
TGTGCCAGCAGCCAAGATCATGCGACTAGGTGGACCGGGGAGCTGTTTTTT
CASSQDHATRWTGELFF
>TRBJ2-2|TRBD2|NA|TRBV5-6
TGTGCCAGCAGCGATTCGGGGGGTTTGATCACCGGGGAGCTGTTTTTT
CASSDSGGLITGELFF
>TRBJ2-1|NA|NA|TRBV4-1
TGCGCCAGCAGCCTCTCGCCAGGTTCCTACAATGAGCAGTTCTTC
CASSLSPGSYNEQFF
>TRBJ2-1|NA|NA|TRBV5-1
TGCGCCAGCAGCTTGGCCTTCCAGGTCGATGAGCAGTTCTTC
CASSLAFQVDEQFF
>TRBJ1-4|TRBD1|NA|TRBV4-1
TGCGCCAGCAGGACAGGGGGGACTAATGAAAAACTGTTTTTT
CASRTGGTNEKLFF
>TRBJ1-6|NA|NA|TRBV11-3
TGTGCCAGCAGCTTTGGAGGCCCCCCATCACCCCTCCACTTT
CASSFGGPPSPLHF